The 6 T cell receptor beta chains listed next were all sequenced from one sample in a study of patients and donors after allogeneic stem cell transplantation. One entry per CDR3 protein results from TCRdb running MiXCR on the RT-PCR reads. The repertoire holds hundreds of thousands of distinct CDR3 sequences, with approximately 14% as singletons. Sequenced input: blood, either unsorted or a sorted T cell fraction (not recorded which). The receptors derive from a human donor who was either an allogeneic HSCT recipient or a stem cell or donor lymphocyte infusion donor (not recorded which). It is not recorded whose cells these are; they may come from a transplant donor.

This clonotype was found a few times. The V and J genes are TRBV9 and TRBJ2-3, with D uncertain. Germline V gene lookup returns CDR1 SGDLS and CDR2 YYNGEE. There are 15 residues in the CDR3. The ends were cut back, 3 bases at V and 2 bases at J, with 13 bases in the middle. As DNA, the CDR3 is TGTGCCAGCAGCGGTTCGACGTTCATCACAGATACGCAGTATTTT. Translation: CASSGSTFITDTQYF.

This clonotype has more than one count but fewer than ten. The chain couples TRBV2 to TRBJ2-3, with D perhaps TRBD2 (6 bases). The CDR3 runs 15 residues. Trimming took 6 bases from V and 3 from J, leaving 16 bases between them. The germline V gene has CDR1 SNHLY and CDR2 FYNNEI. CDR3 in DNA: TGTGCCAGCAGCAGCTTAGCGGACCGAACAGATACGCAGTATTTT. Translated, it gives CASSSLADRTDTQYF. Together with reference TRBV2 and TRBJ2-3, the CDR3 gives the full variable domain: EPEVTQTPSHQVTQMGQEVILRCVPISNHLYFYWYRQILGQKVEFLVSFYNNEISEKSEIFDDQFSVERPDGSNFTLKIRSTKLEDSAMYFCASSSLADRTDTQYFGPGTRLTVL.

The CDR3 reads CARGGKANYGYTF. The CDR3 nucleotides read TGTGCCAGGGGAGGAAAAGCTAACTATGGCTACACCTTC. The V and J genes are TRBV21-1 and TRBJ1-2. TRBV21-1 is shown as a pseudogene. The CDR3 runs to 13 residues.

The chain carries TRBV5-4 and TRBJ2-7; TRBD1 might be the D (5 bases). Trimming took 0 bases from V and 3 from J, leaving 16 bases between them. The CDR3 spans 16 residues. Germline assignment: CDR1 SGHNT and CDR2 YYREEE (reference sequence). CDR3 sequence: CASSLAPTALNYEQYF. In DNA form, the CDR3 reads TGTGCCAGCAGCTTGGCCCCGACAGCCCTCAACTACGAGCAGTACTTC.

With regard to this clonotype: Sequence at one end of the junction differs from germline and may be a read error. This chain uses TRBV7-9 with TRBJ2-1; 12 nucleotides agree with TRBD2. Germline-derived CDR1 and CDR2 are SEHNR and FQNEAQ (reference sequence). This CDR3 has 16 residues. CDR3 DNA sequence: TGTGCCAGCAGCCAACGACTAGCGGGAGACTACGATGAGCAGTTCTTC. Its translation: CASSQRLAGDYDEQFF.

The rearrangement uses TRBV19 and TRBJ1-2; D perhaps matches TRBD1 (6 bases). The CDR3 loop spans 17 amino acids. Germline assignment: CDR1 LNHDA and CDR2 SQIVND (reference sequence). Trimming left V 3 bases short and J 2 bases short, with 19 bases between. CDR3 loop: CASSIQMGGQINYGYTF. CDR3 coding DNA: TGTGCCAGTAGTATCCAGATGGGCGGACAGATAAACTATGGCTACACCTTC.